This is a list of T cell receptor beta chains from one sample in a study of T cell responses to AZD1222 COVID-19 vaccine. Produced via immunoSEQ multiplex PCR; TCRdb's table is partial and in-frame only. In the table there are 130,000 or so clones, approximately 90% of which are singletons. The sample consisted of peripheral blood, taken on day 0 of AZD1222 vaccination. Every receptor here comes from an adult in good health. The CDR3 runs from the conserved cysteine through the conserved F or W. A D gene is named only where the DNA matches it firmly. Rows may omit the clone size; those that give it use once, few, many or a size class.

abundance: NA
d_gene: NA
v_gene: TRBV24-1
j_gene: TRBJ1-1
CDR3aa: CATSAQHGLAEAFF
CDR3nt: TGTGCCACCAGTGCTCAACACGGGTTGGCTGAAGCTTTCTTT

abundance: NA
d_gene: NA
v_gene: TRBV19
j_gene: TRBJ1-5
CDR3aa: CASSMDSVQPQHF
CDR3nt: TGTGCCAGTAGTATGGACAGCGTGCAGCCCCAGCATTTT

abundance: NA
d_gene: TRBD1
v_gene: TRBV3-1/TRBV3-2
j_gene: TRBJ1-3
CDR3aa: CASSPTGGWRNTIYF
CDR3nt: TGTGCCAGCAGCCCCACAGGGGGCTGGAGAAACACCATATATTTT

abundance: NA
d_gene: NA
v_gene: TRBV6-5
j_gene: TRBJ2-3
CDR3aa: CASSGGRTDTQYF
CDR3nt: TGTGCCAGCAGCGGCGGACGCACAGATACGCAGTATTTT

abundance: NA
d_gene: TRBD1
v_gene: TRBV3-1/TRBV3-2
j_gene: TRBJ1-1
CDR3aa: CASSPPGQGGNEAFF
CDR3nt: TGTGCCAGCAGCCCCCCGGGACAGGGGGGGAATGAAGCTTTCTTT

abundance: NA
d_gene: NA
v_gene: TRBV21-1
j_gene: TRBJ2-1
CDR3aa: CASSKVSSGVSTEQFF
CDR3nt: TGTGCCAGCAGCAAAGTAAGTAGCGGGGTAAGTACTGAGCAGTTCTTC

abundance: NA
d_gene: NA
v_gene: TRBV19
j_gene: TRBJ1-5
CDR3aa: CASSIQGEGPQHF
CDR3nt: TGTGCCAGTAGTATTCAGGGCGAAGGGCCCCAGCATTTT

abundance: NA
d_gene: NA
v_gene: TRBV2
j_gene: TRBJ1-4
CDR3aa: CASSDPRSIEKLFF
CDR3nt: TGTGCCAGCAGTGATCCCCGAAGTATTGAAAAACTGTTTTTT

abundance: NA
d_gene: TRBD1
v_gene: TRBV5-6
j_gene: TRBJ1-3
CDR3aa: CASSQTGEGNTIYF
CDR3nt: TGTGCCAGCAGCCAGACAGGGGAAGGAAACACCATATATTTT

abundance: few
d_gene: TRBD2
v_gene: TRBV7-9
j_gene: TRBJ2-1
CDR3aa: CASSPRLAGGLGNEQFF
CDR3nt: TGTGCCAGCAGCCCGAGACTAGCGGGAGGGCTCGGGAATGAGCAGTTCTTC

abundance: NA
d_gene: TRBD1
v_gene: TRBV7-2
j_gene: TRBJ2-1
CDR3aa: CASSRTGGIGSEQFF
CDR3nt: TGTGCCAGCAGCAGGACAGGGGGCATTGGAAGTGAGCAGTTCTTC

abundance: NA
d_gene: TRBD1
v_gene: TRBV9
j_gene: TRBJ2-2
CDR3aa: CASSPRTGGRTGELFF
CDR3nt: TGTGCCAGCAGCCCAAGGACAGGGGGAAGGACCGGGGAGCTGTTTTTT

abundance: NA
d_gene: TRBD1
v_gene: TRBV6-5
j_gene: TRBJ1-2
CDR3aa: CASSSRGLLRGYTF
CDR3nt: TGTGCCAGCAGTTCCAGGGGGCTCCTACGCGGCTACACCTTC

abundance: NA
d_gene: NA
v_gene: TRBV3-1/TRBV3-2
j_gene: TRBJ2-4
CDR3aa: CASSQDLRGGNIQYF
CDR3nt: TGTGCCAGCAGCCAAGACCTCAGGGGGGGAAACATTCAGTACTTC

abundance: NA
d_gene: TRBD1
v_gene: TRBV3-1/TRBV3-2
j_gene: TRBJ1-6
CDR3aa: CASTQTGGMSPLHF
CDR3nt: TGTGCCAGCACCCAAACAGGGGGAATGTCACCCCTCCACTTT

abundance: NA
d_gene: NA
v_gene: TRBV12-5
j_gene: TRBJ1-5
CDR3aa: CASGVSLYQPQHF
CDR3nt: TGTGCTAGTGGTGTATCACTTTATCAGCCCCAGCATTTT

abundance: NA
d_gene: NA
v_gene: TRBV12-5
j_gene: TRBJ1-1
CDR3aa: CASGLVRSNTEAFF
CDR3nt: TGTGCTAGTGGTTTGGTACGGTCGAACACTGAAGCTTTCTTT

abundance: NA
d_gene: NA
v_gene: TRBV7-3
j_gene: TRBJ2-3
CDR3aa: CASSLLASSTDTQYF
CDR3nt: TGTGCCAGCAGCTTACTAGCGTCTAGCACAGATACGCAGTATTTT

abundance: NA
d_gene: NA
v_gene: TRBV24-1
j_gene: TRBJ2-1
CDR3aa: CATSDRLQQGPPDYNEQFF
CDR3nt: TGTGCCACCAGTGACCGTCTTCAGCAGGGGCCCCCAGACTACAATGAGCAGTTCTTC

abundance: NA
d_gene: NA
v_gene: TRBV9
j_gene: TRBJ1-3
CDR3aa: CASSRALGGNTIYF
CDR3nt: TGTGCCAGCAGCAGGGCTCTGGGGGGAAACACCATATATTTT

abundance: NA
d_gene: NA
v_gene: TRBV6-5
j_gene: TRBJ1-1
CDR3aa: CATHVDSGGVIIF
CDR3nt: TGTGCCACGCACGTCGATTCCGGGGGGGTTATAATCTTT

abundance: once
d_gene: TRBD1
v_gene: TRBV10-3
j_gene: TRBJ1-1
CDR3aa: CAISAGQANTEAFF
CDR3nt: TGTGCCATCAGTGCGGGACAGGCGAACACTGAAGCTTTCTTT

abundance: NA
d_gene: NA
v_gene: TRBV7-9
j_gene: TRBJ1-2
CDR3aa: CASSLYRAGNYGYTF
CDR3nt: TGTGCCAGCAGCTTATACAGGGCCGGTAACTATGGCTACACCTTC

abundance: NA
d_gene: NA
v_gene: TRBV24-1
j_gene: TRBJ2-2
CDR3aa: CATSQVAGTMNTGELFF
CDR3nt: TGTGCCACCAGTCAGGTCGCAGGAACTATGAACACCGGGGAGCTGTTTTTT

abundance: NA
d_gene: TRBD2
v_gene: TRBV23-1
j_gene: TRBJ2-1
CDR3aa: CASTLPSGARGVNEQFF
CDR3nt: TGCGCCAGCACCCTACCCTCCGGAGCACGGGGGGTCAATGAGCAGTTCTTC

abundance: NA
d_gene: NA
v_gene: TRBV9
j_gene: TRBJ1-1
CDR3aa: CASSVPREGLNTEAFF
CDR3nt: TGTGCCAGCAGCGTGCCCAGGGAAGGCTTAAACACTGAAGCTTTCTTT

abundance: once
d_gene: NA
v_gene: TRBV6-1
j_gene: TRBJ1-1
CDR3aa: CASSESFGGRRTTEAFF
CDR3nt: TGTGCCAGCAGTGAATCTTTTGGGGGCCGGCGGACCACTGAAGCTTTCTTT

abundance: NA
d_gene: NA
v_gene: TRBV18
j_gene: TRBJ1-2
CDR3aa: CASSPGGGYTF
CDR3nt: TGTGCCAGCTCACCAGGCGGCGGCTACACCTTC